Listed here is a single T cell receptor beta chain. The table came from immunoSEQ multiplex PCR; TCRdb's copy has only in-frame clones and leaves some out. The sample records about 49,000 clones, about nine tenths being singletons. CDR1 and CDR2 (germline): LGHNA, YNFKEQ. This CDR3 region has 14 residues. V was pared by 4 bases and J by 1 base, with 8 bases between. The data derive from a study of T cell clonotyping in hematopoietic cell transplantation. Turning to the study itself: Recipients' pretransplant samples followed cytoreduction.

Time point reported: recipient sample about 28 days before transplant, after cytoreduction. Blood collection times were about day -28 and days 30, 100, 180 posttransplant. Source: peripheral blood mononuclear cells, taken before stem cell transplant. This clonotype was sampled from a man aged 60 to 75 with biphenotypic leukemia. Some clones in this sample may be carry-over from other donors' samples. V and J are TRBV4-2 and TRBJ2-1; D is unclear. The CDR3 DNA sequence: TGTGCCAGCAGCCTTTGGCTTTCCTACAATGAGCAGTTCTTC. Translated, it gives CASSLWLSYNEQFF.